The 32 T cell receptor beta chains reported below all come from one sample, sequenced in a study of blood T cell repertoires in COVID-19. Sequencing used immunoSEQ multiplex PCR; TCRdb keeps in-frame clones, though not all of them. The sample lists approximately 200,000 clones, 94% occurring once. Sequencing was done on a sample of peripheral blood. All receptors derive from a man aged 25 to 45 with COVID-19, enrolled during active disease.

This sequence joins TRBV5-1 and TRBJ2-3; TRBD1 matches at 7 bases. The CDR3 has 14 residues. Germline-derived CDR1 and CDR2 are SGHRS and YFSETQ. J gave up 4 bases and V 0 bases, and 2 bases lay outside the gene matches. In DNA form, the CDR3 reads TGCGCCAGCAGCTTGGAAGGGGGCGCAGATACGCAGTATTTT. It encodes CASSLEGGADTQYF.

V gene TRBV11-3 combines with J gene TRBJ2-1; D not resolved. The germline CDR1 and CDR2 sequences are SGHNT and YENEEA. This CDR3 has 13 amino acids. Between the trimmed V and J ends, which lost 0 bases and 9 bases, there was a span of 9 bases. CDR3 residues: CASSLDSLSEQFF. For the CDR3, the DNA is TGTGCCAGCAGCTTAGACTCTCTAAGTGAGCAGTTCTTC.

V and J are TRBV9 and TRBJ1-3; 8 bases align to TRBD1. The germline V gene has CDR1 SGDLS and CDR2 YYNGEE. V was pared by 0 bases and J by 3 bases, with 5 bases of the junction left unmatched. CDR3 length: 16 amino acids. CDR3 residues: CASSVGQGAHGNTIYF. The CDR3 nucleotides read TGTGCCAGCAGCGTAGGTCAGGGGGCGCATGGAAACACCATATATTTT.

This chain connects TRBV18 to TRBJ1-1, with 8 bases fitting TRBD1. The CDR3 consists of 17 residues. V shed 1 base, J shed 4 bases, and the junction held 11 bases outside the gene matches. Per germline, CDR1 KGHSH and CDR2 LQKENI. CDR3 DNA sequence: TGTGCCAGCTCACCACGGTCAGGGGGCCTTCGGCCCACTGAAGCTTTCTTT. It specifies CASSPRSGGLRPTEAFF.

The chain carries TRBV7-2 and TRBJ1-3; weak D call: TRBD1 (5 bases). The V end was cut by 4 bases, the J end by 0 bases, with 10 bases between. Germline assignment: CDR1 SGHTA and CDR2 FQGNSA. The CDR3 has 15 residues. In DNA form, the CDR3 reads TGTGCCAGCAGCTCGTGGGACTACTCTGGAAACACCATATATTTT. Translation: CASSSWDYSGNTIYF.

The genes are TRBV2 and TRBJ1-2; unclear D gene. Germline-derived CDR1 and CDR2 are SNHLY and FYNNEI. V lost 4 bases and J lost 4, with 13 bases in between. The CDR3 loop spans 14 amino acids. The CDR3 reads CASSALSGVYGYTF. CDR3 nucleotides: TGTGCCAGCAGTGCGCTTTCCGGGGTCTATGGCTACACCTTC.

This clone appeared once. V usage is TRBV3-1 (or the pseudogene TRBV3-2) and J usage is TRBJ2-2; 12 bases match TRBD2. Germline CDR1 and CDR2: LGHDT and YNNKEL (reference sequence). J gave up 5 bases and V 5 bases, and 15 bases lay outside the gene matches. The length of the CDR3 is 19 residues. The CDR3 region is CASSVHRLTSGGKTGELFF. The DNA for the CDR3 is TGTGCCAGCAGCGTTCACAGGTTGACTAGCGGGGGAAAAACCGGGGAGCTGTTTTTT.

The V call is TRBV6-5, the J call TRBJ2-7; unclear D gene. Germline V lookup: CDR1 MNHEY, CDR2 SVGAGI. The CDR3 spans 12 residues. The V and J ends lost 6 bases and 3 bases respectively, with 9 bases between them. The CDR3 protein is CASRSGFYEQYF. In nucleotides, the CDR3 is TGTGCCAGCAGGTCAGGTTTCTACGAGCAGTACTTC.

The V gene is TRBV5-1, the J gene TRBJ1-1; D may be TRBD1 (6 bases). This CDR3 comprises 13 residues. Between the trimmed V and J ends, which lost 5 bases and 3 bases, there was a span of 11 bases. CDR1 and CDR2 from the germline V gene are SGHRS and YFSETQ. The CDR3 here is CASSSGVDTEAFF. CDR3 in DNA: TGCGCCAGCAGTTCAGGGGTGGACACTGAAGCTTTCTTT. Based on the CDR3 plus reference TRBV5-1 and TRBJ1-1, the full variable domain is KAGVTQTPRYLIKTRGQQVTLSCSPISGHRSVSWYQQTPGQGLQFLFEYFSETQRNKGNFPGRFSGRQFSNSRSEMNVSTLELGDSALYLCASSSGVDTEAFFGQGTRLTVV.

The chain carries TRBV14 and TRBJ2-7; TRBD1 matches at 9 bases. The ends lost 3 bases at V and 3 bases at J; junction bases unmatched: 6. The germline V gene encodes CDR1 SGHDN and CDR2 FVKESK. The CDR3 has 15 amino acids. Written as DNA, the CDR3 is TGTGCCAGCAGCCAGGAGACAGGGGGTCTCTACGAGCAGTACTTC. It codes for CASSQETGGLYEQYF. Variable domain in full (rest from reference TRBV14 and TRBJ2-7): EAGVTQFPSHSVIEKGQTVTLRCDPISGHDNLYWYRRVMGKEIKFLLHFVKESKQDESGMPNNRFLAERTGGTYSTLKVQPAELEDSGVYFCASSQETGGLYEQYFGPGTRLTVT.

The genes are TRBV6-5 and TRBJ1-5; D unresolved. CDR1 and CDR2 from the germline V gene are MNHEY and SVGAGI. This CDR3 is built from 13 residues. V lost 7 bases, J lost 3 bases, and 10 bases lay in between. The chain's CDR3 is CASMPSFNQPQHF. The CDR3 nucleotides read TGTGCCAGCATGCCCAGTTTCAATCAGCCCCAGCATTTT.

The V call is TRBV2, the J call TRBJ1-4; 10 nucleotides line up with TRBD1. CDR1 SNHLY and CDR2 FYNNEI come from the germline V gene. The junction had 14 bases not matched to a gene; V was cut back by 6 bases and J by 7 bases. CDR3 length equals 17 residues. The DNA of the CDR3 is TGTGCCAGCAGGGCCGGGACAGGGGTTCGGGTGGCTGAAAAACTGTTTTTT. It codes for CASRAGTGVRVAEKLFF.

Concerning this clone: Other DNA sequences in this specimen translate into the identical CDR3. V is TRBV5-4 and J is TRBJ2-7; TRBD2 matches 8 bases. The CDR3 loop spans 14 amino acids. Per germline, CDR1 SGHNT and CDR2 YYREEE (reference sequence). The J segment lost 4 bases and the V segment lost 4 bases, leaving 7 bases of the junction unmatched. The CDR3 DNA is TGTGCCAGCAGCCTACGGGGGGGCGGTTACGAGCAGTACTTC. Its protein product is CASSLRGGGYEQYF.

The rearrangement joins TRBV6-4 to TRBJ1-4; D may be TRBD1 (5 bases). This CDR3 comprises 15 residues. Per the germline V gene, CDR1 is MRHNA and CDR2 is SNTAGT. Trimming pared 6 bases from V and 1 base from J, leaving 12 bases between. The CDR3 is CASRETALTNEKLFF. DNA for the CDR3: TGTGCCAGCAGAGAGACAGCCTTAACTAATGAAAAACTGTTTTTT.

The chain combines TRBV24-1 with TRBJ2-1, with 9 bases fitting TRBD1. The CDR3 has 16 amino acids. The germline V gene has CDR1 KGHDR and CDR2 SFDVKD. Unmatched junction bases numbered 8, after V lost 3 bases and J lost 6 bases. CDR3 amino acids: CATSDEGQGSGNEQFF. The DNA for the CDR3 is TGTGCCACCAGTGATGAGGGACAGGGAAGTGGCAATGAGCAGTTCTTC.

This rearrangement joins TRBV29-1 to TRBJ1-1; TRBD1 aligns across 9 bases. The germline gives CDR1 SQVTM, CDR2 ANQGSEA. The V and J ends lost 1 base and 3 bases, in that order; junction bases with no gene match: 3. This CDR3 region has 14 residues. The CDR3 coding sequence is TGCAGCGTTGAAGGAGACAGGGGGGACACTGAAGCTTTCTTT. Translated, it gives CSVEGDRGDTEAFF.

The chain joins TRBV5-1 to TRBJ2-3, with 10 bases fitting TRBD2. Germline CDR1 SGHRS, CDR2 YFSETQ. V lost 4 bases and J lost 6; bases outside the gene matches: 8. The CDR3 runs to 15 residues. Written as DNA, the CDR3 is TGCGCCAGCAGCGAAGGGACTAGCGAATTTGATACGCAGTATTTT. Amino acids: CASSEGTSEFDTQYF.

This rearrangement joins TRBV7-3 to TRBJ2-1; 10 nucleotides line up with TRBD2. The CDR3 is 15 residues long. Germline V gene lookup returns CDR1 SGHTA and CDR2 FQGTGA. The J segment lost 6 bases and the V segment lost 5 bases, leaving 7 bases of the junction unmatched. The CDR3 protein is CASSIGLAVPNEQFF. The CDR3 DNA is TGTGCCAGCAGCATAGGACTAGCGGTCCCCAATGAGCAGTTCTTC.

This clone has a handful of counts. This rearrangement joins TRBV2 to TRBJ1-2, with TRBD1 identical over 8 bases. The V gene end was trimmed by 4 bases and the J gene end by 4 bases; junction bases not matched to a gene: 2. CDR3 length equals 13 residues. Per germline, CDR1 SNHLY and CDR2 FYNNEI. CDR3: CASSGTGTYGYTF. CDR3 in DNA: TGTGCCAGCAGTGGGACAGGGACCTATGGCTACACCTTC.

The chain is built from TRBV27 and TRBJ2-7; 10 bases are shared with TRBD1. The CDR3 extends over 14 amino acids. CDR1 is MNHEY and CDR2 is SMNVEV in the germline V gene (reference sequence). V trimming: 0 bases; J trimming: 5 bases; junction bases outside the gene matches: 1. This CDR3 is CASSLSTGGDEQYF. CDR3 in DNA: TGTGCCAGCAGTTTATCGACAGGGGGCGACGAGCAGTACTTC.

This sequence joins TRBV5-4 and TRBJ2-1; 9 bases map to TRBD2. Germline CDR1 is SGHNT and CDR2 is YYREEE (reference sequence). The CDR3 is 18 amino acids. The J segment lost 2 bases and the V segment lost 1 base, leaving 10 bases of the junction unmatched. Written as DNA, the CDR3 is TGTGCCAGCAGCTTGCGGGGTAGCGGGGGTTTTCCCTACAATGAGCAGTTCTTC. Its translation: CASSLRGSGGFPYNEQFF.

This chain connects TRBV6-5 to TRBJ1-2; weak D call: TRBD1 (6 bases). The CDR3 totals 11 residues. Germline CDR1 reads MNHEY; CDR2 reads SVGAGI. CDR3 sequence reads: CAHREGYGYTF. In nucleotides, the CDR3 is TGTGCTCACAGGGAGGGGTATGGCTACACCTTC.

The genes are TRBV19 and TRBJ1-5; D gene ambiguous. This CDR3 comprises 17 residues. With 0 bases removed from V and 0 bases from J, the gap between germline ends came to 12 bases. The germline gives CDR1 LNHDA, CDR2 SQIVND (reference sequence). CDR3 amino acids: CASSIDQSSDSNQPQHF. CDR3 DNA: TGTGCCAGTAGTATAGATCAGTCCTCAGATAGCAATCAGCCCCAGCATTTT.

This clone turned up a few times. The chain carries TRBV15 and TRBJ1-2; the match to TRBD1 covers 8 bases. V shed 6 bases and J 2 bases; nucleotides not matched to a gene: 8. The CDR3 spans 15 residues. The V gene's germline CDR1 is LNHNV and CDR2 YYDKDF (reference sequence). The CDR3 loop reads CATRETGGNNYGYTF. The CDR3 coding sequence is TGTGCCACCAGGGAAACAGGGGGGAACAACTATGGCTACACCTTC.

The J gene is TRBJ1-6, the V gene TRBV4-1; TRBD1 is a possible D gene (5 bases). The CDR3 runs 17 residues. Trimming removed 0 bases from V and 9 bases from J, with 18 bases in between. Germline V lookup: CDR1 MGHRA, CDR2 YSYEKL. CDR3 DNA: TGCGCCAGCAGCCAAGAATCAGGGTTACGGGGGACTTCACCCCTCCACTTT. This codes for CASSQESGLRGTSPLHF.

V usage is TRBV7-9 and J usage is TRBJ2-5, with 9 bases identical to TRBD1. The CDR3 is made up of 16 amino acids. V lost 5 bases, J lost 3 bases, and 10 bases stayed unmatched. The germline V gene encodes CDR1 SEHNR and CDR2 FQNEAQ (reference sequence). CDR3 loop: CASSTGTGWAEETQYF. The DNA for the CDR3 is TGTGCCAGCAGCACAGGGACAGGGTGGGCCGAAGAGACCCAGTACTTC.

The rearrangement joins TRBV14 to TRBJ2-2, with D tentatively TRBD1 (5 bases). V dropped 4 bases and J dropped 5 bases, with 14 bases sitting between them. CDR1 SGHDN and CDR2 FVKESK come from the germline V gene. There are 15 residues in the CDR3. CDR3 region: CASSPRVRNTGELFF. Written as DNA, the CDR3 is TGTGCCAGCAGCCCCAGGGTGCGGAATACCGGGGAGCTGTTTTTT.

The chain recombines TRBV4-2 with TRBJ1-5; a weak D match, TRBD1 (5 bases). Germline values: CDR1 LGHNA, CDR2 YNFKEQ. This CDR3 is built from 16 residues. V was clipped by 4 bases and J by 2 bases, with 15 bases between them. The CDR3 loop reads CASSPEGGEGNQPQHF. The CDR3 DNA is TGTGCCAGCAGCCCAGAAGGAGGGGAGGGCAATCAGCCCCAGCATTTT.

The V gene is TRBV30, the J gene TRBJ1-2; 9 positions agree with TRBD1. V shed 3 bases and J 5 bases; nucleotides not matched to a gene: 7. This CDR3 comprises 14 residues. Germline V gene lookup returns CDR1 GTSNPN and CDR2 SVGIG (reference sequence). The CDR3 DNA reads TGTGCCTGGAGACCCTGGACAGGGGAGTATGGCTACACCTTC. Its protein product is CAWRPWTGEYGYTF. Variable domain in full (rest from reference TRBV30 and TRBJ1-2): SQTIHQWPATLVQPVGSPLSLECTVEGTSNPNLYWYRQAAGRGLQLLFYSVGIGQISSEVPQNLSASRPQDRQFILSSKKLLLSDSGFYLCAWRPWTGEYGYTFGSGTRLTVV.

The chain links TRBV9 to TRBJ1-6; D is possibly TRBD1 (6 bases). With 2 bases removed from V and 8 bases from J, the gap between germline ends came to 14 bases. CDR3 length: 15 amino acids. CDR1 SGDLS and CDR2 YYNGEE come from the germline V gene. In DNA form, the CDR3 reads TGTGCCAGCAGCGTTTTGCAGGGGTTGGATTCACCCCTCCACTTT. Protein: CASSVLQGLDSPLHF.

This clone appeared once. The chain uses TRBV19 and TRBJ1-2, with 7 bases identical to TRBD1. Trimming took 3 bases from V and 4 from J; bases not matched to a gene: 8. The CDR3 contains 15 residues. The germline V gene encodes CDR1 LNHDA and CDR2 SQIVND (reference sequence). CDR3 DNA sequence: TGTGCCAGTAGTATCCAGGCAGGGGGAGGCTATGGCTACACCTTC. This translates into CASSIQAGGGYGYTF.

The rearrangement links TRBV19 to TRBJ1-1, with TRBD1 identical over 12 bases. V dropped 6 bases and J dropped 10; count of bases not matched to a gene: 12. The CDR3 is 15 amino acids. CDR1 and CDR2 from the germline V gene are LNHDA and SQIVND (reference sequence). DNA of the CDR3: TGTGCCAGTAGGATACTACCGGGACAGGGGGCGGCAGCTTTCTTT. Translating gives CASRILPGQGAAAFF.